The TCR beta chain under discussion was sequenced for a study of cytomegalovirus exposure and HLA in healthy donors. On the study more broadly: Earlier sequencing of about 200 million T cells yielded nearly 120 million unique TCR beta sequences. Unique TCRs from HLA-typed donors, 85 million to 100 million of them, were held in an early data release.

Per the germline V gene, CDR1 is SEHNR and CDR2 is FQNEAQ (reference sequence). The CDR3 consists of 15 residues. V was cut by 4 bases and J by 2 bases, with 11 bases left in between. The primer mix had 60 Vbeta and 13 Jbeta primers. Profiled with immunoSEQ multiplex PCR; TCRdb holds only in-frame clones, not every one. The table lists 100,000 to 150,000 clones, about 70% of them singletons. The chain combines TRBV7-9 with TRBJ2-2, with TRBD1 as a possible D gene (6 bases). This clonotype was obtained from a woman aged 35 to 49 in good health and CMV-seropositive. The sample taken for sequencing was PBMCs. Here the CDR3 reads CASSSGTINTGELFF. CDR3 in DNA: TGTGCCAGCAGCTCCGGGACAATTAACACCGGGGAGCTGTTTTTT. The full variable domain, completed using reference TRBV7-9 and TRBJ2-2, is DTGVSQNPRHKITKRGQNVTFRCDPISEHNRLYWYRQTLGQGPEFLTYFQNEAQLEKSRLLSDRFSAERPKGSFSTLEIQRTEQGDSAMYLCASSSGTINTGELFFGEGSRLTVL.